The following is a T cell receptor beta chain sequence with its context. This clonotype has a handful of counts. What antigen it recognizes has not been identified. Within one base of it there is no much larger clone, and no base qualities were kept. This entry belongs to a study of T-cell memory formation after mild COVID-19 (dated by TCRdb to the early 2020s). Regarding the research as a whole: Most TCR sequence clusters were specific to one of the two donors. In two donors, T-cell clones that expanded and contracted after mild COVID-19 were tracked by sequencing TCRalpha and TCRbeta repertoires over time. The cohort comprised two young, previously healthy adult volunteers, one female and one male.

General conclusions and limits of the study: Only a couple of mild cases were covered in the study, and larger cohorts including severe cases with pre-infection samples were considered necessary. Clones contracting from day 15 to 85 had balanced CD4/CD8 phenotypes, while a second wave expanding from day 15 to 37 was biased towards CD4+. Some responding clones were detected in pre-infection memory, which suggested that pre-existing cross-reactive memory T cells had joined the SARS-CoV-2 response. Contracting CD4+ clones were located mainly in the CM and EM memory subsets, whereas CD8+ clones were found to be enriched in EMRA. SARS-CoV-2 specificity was not confirmed for the second-wave clones peaking on day 37.

V and J are truncated by 2 bases and 4 bases respectively, leaving an intervening sequence of 9 bases. The CDR3 has 13 amino acids, counting the end cysteine and phenylalanine. Here the CDR3 DNA is all that survives: 39 bases in frame from base 1. Per the germline V gene, SGHVS is the CDR1 and FNYEAQ is the CDR2. PBMCs were isolated by Ficoll-Paque density gradient centrifugation. Sequencing was carried out with an Illumina NovaSeq 6000. TCRalpha and TCRbeta cDNA libraries were constructed by 5'RACE with constant-segment primers, with sample barcodes and unique molecular identifiers being introduced. RNA was extracted from every sample with Trizol reagent. Libraries were amplified in two PCR steps, with a second sample barcode and Illumina TruSeq adapters added in the second step. Sequencing of the libraries was done on an Illumina NovaSeq, producing 2 x 150 bp paired-end reads. In the authors' own workflow: Reads were demultiplexed and collapsed into UMI-guided consensus sequences with migec v1.2.7. Using mixcr v2.1.11, UMI consensuses were aligned to TRA and TRB V and J templates and then assembled into clonotypes. Clonotypes were classified as expanded or contracted when called significant by both edgeR and NoisET, with noise models trained on biological replicates. edgeR calls used a false discovery rate-adjusted p below 0.01 and a log2 fold-change threshold of 1. As an exploratory analysis of dynamics, max-normalized trajectories of the 1000 most abundant clonotypes were examined with PCA combined with hierarchical clustering. The CD4 or CD8 phenotype of responding clones was assigned using the separately sequenced CD4+ and CD8+ repertoires. TCRdb trimmed public reads at Q25 via fastp, called clones via MiXCR and kept in-frame beta chains. Records with the same CDR3 protein are collapsed into one entry carrying the most frequent genes and DNA. These V and J calls derive from TCRdb rather than the authors' analysis. The sample has tens of thousands of distinct CDR3 sequences on record, about a sixth of them singletons. The top ten hold roughly 33% of the sample.

Material: PBMCs or a T cell subset sorted from them (not recorded which). This receptor was taken from an adult woman who had mild COVID-19 (a few samples of this study predate the infection). The sample titles of this study are shuffled in the database, so cell type and time point are left out; the donor was told from shared clones. The sequence links TRBV7-6 to TRBJ2-7, with the D segment possibly TRBD1 or TRBD2, each aligning over 5 bases. The sequenced DNA: TGTGCCAGCAGCTTACAAGGGGAGTACGAGCAGTACTTC. Translated, this gives CASSLQGEYEQYF.